This TCR beta chain was obtained from a study of blood T cell repertoires in COVID-19. Study as a whole: Sources were T cells, B-cell-depleted T cells, or PBMCs; the material itself was cDNA or gDNA.

Per the study methods: The assay estimated nucleated cells by amplifying reference gene primers. Using immunoSEQ multiplex PCR, the repertoire was profiled, and TCRdb retains in-frame clones only, with some absent. V and J calls and clone size are as listed in that table; D and trimming were resolved from the DNA. The table lists about 110,000 clones, around 80% of them singletons. Trimming left V 0 bases short and J 7 bases short, with 10 bases between. CDR3 length: 15 amino acids. Germline CDR1 SEHNR, CDR2 FQNEAQ (reference sequence). The clonotype comes from a man in his 70s with acute or convalescent COVID-19. V and J are TRBV7-9 and TRBJ1-6; tentatively, D is TRBD1 (5 bases). The sample was peripheral blood. CDR3 sequence reads: CASSLAQGWNSPLHF. CDR3 sequence (DNA): TGTGCCAGCAGCTTAGCTCAGGGTTGGAATTCACCCCTCCACTTT.